This paragraph reports one T cell receptor (beta chain). Researchers ran the PCR with 60 Vbeta and 13 Jbeta primers. TCRdb's table, derived via immunoSEQ multiplex PCR, lists solely in-frame clones and lacks some. This table has 130,000 or so clones, about 78% appearing once. This sample is part of a study of cytomegalovirus exposure and HLA in healthy donors. Sequencing used PBMCs. This clonotype was sampled from a female donor in good health and CMV-seronegative.

The DNA for the CDR3 is TGTGCCAGCAGTTATAGAGCGAACACCGGGGAGCTGTTTTTT. The encoded protein is CASSYRANTGELFF. This chain links TRBV6-5 with TRBJ2-2; no definite D call. Trimming shortened V by 3 bases and J by 0 bases, and 5 bases separated the two germline ends. There are 14 residues in the CDR3. Germline-derived CDR1 and CDR2 are MNHEY and SVGAGI.